This T cell receptor beta chain was recorded in a study of T cells in localized non-small cell lung cancer. From germline, CDR1 is MRHNA and CDR2 SNTAGT. The V end was cut by 1 base, the J end by 5 bases, with 24 bases between. The CDR3 is made up of 19 amino acids. Profiling relied on immunoSEQ multiplex PCR, and the TCRdb table lists in-frame clones only, not all of them. Of 20,000 to 25,000 clones in the sample, around 84% were seen once. The origin of this receptor is a man between 40 and 70 years old with stage I lung adenocarcinoma. The chain carries TRBV6-4 and TRBJ2-1; unclear D gene. The sample was peripheral blood, taken before any cancer treatment. The CDR3 DNA follows: TGTGCCAGCAGTGACTACACTGGTATCCCCTTCCTTTCAGACAATGAGCAGTTCTTC. Protein: CASSDYTGIPFLSDNEQFF.